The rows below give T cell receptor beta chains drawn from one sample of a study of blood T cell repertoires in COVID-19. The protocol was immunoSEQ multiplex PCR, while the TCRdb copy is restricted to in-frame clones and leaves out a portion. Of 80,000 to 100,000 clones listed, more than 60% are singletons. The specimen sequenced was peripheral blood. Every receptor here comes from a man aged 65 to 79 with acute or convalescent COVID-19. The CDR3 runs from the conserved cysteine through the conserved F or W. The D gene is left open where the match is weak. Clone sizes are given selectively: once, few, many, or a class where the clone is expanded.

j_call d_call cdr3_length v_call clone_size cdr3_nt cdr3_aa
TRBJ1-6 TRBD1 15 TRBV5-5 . TGTGCCAGCAGCCCACTGGACAGGGGGCAATCACCCCTCCACTTT CASSPLDRGQSPLHF
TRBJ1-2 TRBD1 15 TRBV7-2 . TGTGCCAGCAGCGCACAAGTACAGGGGGCCTATGGCTACACCTTC CASSAQVQGAYGYTF
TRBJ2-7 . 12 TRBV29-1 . TGCAGCACGGTAGGAATGACAGCCGAGCAGTACTTC CSTVGMTAEQYF
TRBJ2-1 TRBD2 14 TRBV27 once TGTGCCAGCAGTCGGCGGGAGGGTTTCAATGAGCAGTTCTTC CASSRREGFNEQFF
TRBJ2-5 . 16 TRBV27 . TGTGCCAGCAGTTTTCTTCTAGGATCGGGACAAGAGACCCAGTACTTC CASSFLLGSGQETQYF
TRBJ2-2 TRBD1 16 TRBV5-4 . TGTGCCAGCAGCTCACCGGGACAGGGTAACACCGGGGAGCTGTTTTTT CASSSPGQGNTGELFF
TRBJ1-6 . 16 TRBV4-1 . TGCGCCAGCAGCCAACAGGGGAGCTCCTATAATTCACCCCTCCACTTT CASSQQGSSYNSPLHF
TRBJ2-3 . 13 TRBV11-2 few TGTGCCAGCAGCTTAAGACTAGCAGATACGCAGTATTTT CASSLRLADTQYF
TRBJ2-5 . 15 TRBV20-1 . TGCAGTGCTAGTTCGGTGGCAGGGGTAGGGGAGACCCAGTACTTC CSASSVAGVGETQYF
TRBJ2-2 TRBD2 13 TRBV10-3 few TGTGCCGCAGCTCTAGCGGGAGGCCCGACTTTGTTTTTT CAAALAGGPTLFF